This TCR beta chain originates from a study of human T cells and chemical hapten exposure. Whole-study context: Skin of the upper inner arm, around 2 cm by around 2 cm, received 2% DPC for sensitization.

This clonotype came up a few times. Via MiXCR, TCRdb re-called the RACE reads, giving one row per CDR3 protein. In the table there are 50,000 to 75,000 distinct CDR3 sequences, roughly 11% of which are singletons. The CDR3 extends over 17 amino acids. V shed 5 bases and J 8 bases; nucleotides not matched to a gene: 15. CDR1 and CDR2 (germline): MNHEY, SVGEGT. Time point meaning: patch test 3, about 24 weeks after DPC sensitization. Treatment here: therapeutic diphenylcyclopropenone sensitization with weekly scalp DPC. The clonotype comes from a young woman with alopecia areata. Some clones in this sample may be carry-over from other donors' samples. The rearrangement uses TRBV6-2 or TRBV6-3 and TRBJ2-1; 10 bases map to TRBD2. This material consisted of whole blood, taken in connection with sensitization to the hapten diphenylcyclopropenone (DPC). DNA for the CDR3: TGTGCCAGCAGTCACTATACCGGGACTAGCGAGATCCATGAGCAGTTCTTC. This translates into CASSHYTGTSEIHEQFF.